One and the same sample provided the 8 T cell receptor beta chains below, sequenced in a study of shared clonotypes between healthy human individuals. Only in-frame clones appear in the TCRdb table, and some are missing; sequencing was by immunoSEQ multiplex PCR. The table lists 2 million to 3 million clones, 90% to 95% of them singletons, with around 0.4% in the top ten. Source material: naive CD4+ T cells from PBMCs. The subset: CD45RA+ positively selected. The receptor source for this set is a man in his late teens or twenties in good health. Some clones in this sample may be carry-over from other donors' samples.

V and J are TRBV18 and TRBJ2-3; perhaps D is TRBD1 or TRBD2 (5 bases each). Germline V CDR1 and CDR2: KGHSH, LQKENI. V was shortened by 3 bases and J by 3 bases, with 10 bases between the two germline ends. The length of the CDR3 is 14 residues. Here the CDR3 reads CASSPDGATDTQYF. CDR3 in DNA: TGTGCCAGCTCACCTGACGGGGCGACAGATACGCAGTATTTT.

The CDR3 nucleotides are TGTGCCAGCAGTTTATCGGTTACCTATGGCTACACCTTC. Amino acids: CASSLSVTYGYTF. This chain joins TRBV28 and TRBJ1-2; D unresolved. V lost 1 base and J lost 4, with 7 bases in between. The CDR3 is 13 residues long. The germline gives CDR1 MDHEN, CDR2 SYDVKM.

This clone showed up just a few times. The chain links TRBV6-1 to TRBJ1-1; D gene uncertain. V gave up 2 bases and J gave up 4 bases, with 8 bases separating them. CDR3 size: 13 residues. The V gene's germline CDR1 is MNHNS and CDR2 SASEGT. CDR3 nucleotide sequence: TGTGCCAGCAGTGAACAGTGGGGCACTGAAGCTTTCTTT. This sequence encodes CASSEQWGTEAFF.

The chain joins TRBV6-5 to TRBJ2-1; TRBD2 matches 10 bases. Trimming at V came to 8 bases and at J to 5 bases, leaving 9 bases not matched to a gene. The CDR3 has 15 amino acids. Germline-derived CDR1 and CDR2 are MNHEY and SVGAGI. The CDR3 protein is CASWIAGGSHNEQFF. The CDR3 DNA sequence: TGTGCCAGCTGGATAGCGGGAGGATCCCACAATGAGCAGTTCTTC.

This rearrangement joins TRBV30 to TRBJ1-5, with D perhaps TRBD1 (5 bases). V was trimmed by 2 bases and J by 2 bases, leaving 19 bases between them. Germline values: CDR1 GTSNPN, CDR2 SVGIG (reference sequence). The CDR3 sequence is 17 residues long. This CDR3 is CAWSQGSLKGRNQPQHF. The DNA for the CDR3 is TGTGCCTGGAGTCAAGGCAGCCTTAAGGGGCGCAATCAGCCCCAGCATTTT. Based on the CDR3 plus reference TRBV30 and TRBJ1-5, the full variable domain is SQTIHQWPATLVQPVGSPLSLECTVEGTSNPNLYWYRQAAGRGLQLLFYSVGIGQISSEVPQNLSASRPQDRQFILSSKKLLLSDSGFYLCAWSQGSLKGRNQPQHFGDGTRLSIL.

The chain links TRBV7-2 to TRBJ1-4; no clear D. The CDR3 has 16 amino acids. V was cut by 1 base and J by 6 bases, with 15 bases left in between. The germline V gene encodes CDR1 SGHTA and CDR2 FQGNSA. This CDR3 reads CASSLDKTVGYEKLFF. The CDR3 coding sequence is TGTGCCAGCAGCTTAGATAAGACCGTGGGGTATGAAAAACTGTTTTTT.

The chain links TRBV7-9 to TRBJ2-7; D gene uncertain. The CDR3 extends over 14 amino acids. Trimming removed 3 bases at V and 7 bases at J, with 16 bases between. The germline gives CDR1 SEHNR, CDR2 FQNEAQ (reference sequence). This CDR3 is CASSFSGSSREQYF. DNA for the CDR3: TGTGCCAGCAGCTTCTCAGGTTCATCGAGAGAGCAGTACTTC.

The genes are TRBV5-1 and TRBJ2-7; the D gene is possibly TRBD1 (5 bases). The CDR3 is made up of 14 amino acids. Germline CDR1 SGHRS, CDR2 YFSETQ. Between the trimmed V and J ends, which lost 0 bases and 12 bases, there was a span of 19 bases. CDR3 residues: CASSLGVGAPGWYF. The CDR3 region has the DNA TGCGCCAGCAGCTTGGGTGTAGGGGCTCCTGGCTGGTACTTC.